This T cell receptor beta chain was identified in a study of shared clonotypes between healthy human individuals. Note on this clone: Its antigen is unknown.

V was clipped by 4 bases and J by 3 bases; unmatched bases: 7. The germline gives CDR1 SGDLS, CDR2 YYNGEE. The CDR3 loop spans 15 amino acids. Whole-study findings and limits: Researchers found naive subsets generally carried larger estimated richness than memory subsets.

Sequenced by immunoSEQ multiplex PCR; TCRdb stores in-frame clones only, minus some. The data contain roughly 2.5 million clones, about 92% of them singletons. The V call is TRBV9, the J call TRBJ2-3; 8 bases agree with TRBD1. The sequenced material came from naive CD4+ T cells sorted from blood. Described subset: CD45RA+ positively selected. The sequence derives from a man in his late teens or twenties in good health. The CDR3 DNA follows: TGTGCCAGCAGCCCGTGGACAGGGACGACAGATACGCAGTATTTT. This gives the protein CASSPWTGTTDTQYF.